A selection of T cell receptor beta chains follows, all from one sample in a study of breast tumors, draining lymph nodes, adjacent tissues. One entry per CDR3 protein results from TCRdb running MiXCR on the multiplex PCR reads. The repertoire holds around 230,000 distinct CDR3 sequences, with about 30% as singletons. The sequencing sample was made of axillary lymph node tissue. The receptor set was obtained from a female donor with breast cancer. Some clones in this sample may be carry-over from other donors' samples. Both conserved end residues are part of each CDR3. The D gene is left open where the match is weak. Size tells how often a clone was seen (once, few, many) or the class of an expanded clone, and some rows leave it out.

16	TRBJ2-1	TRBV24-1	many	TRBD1	TGTGCCACCAGTGATTTCGCTGGGACAGGGGACAATGAGCAGTTCTTC	CATSDFAGTGDNEQFF
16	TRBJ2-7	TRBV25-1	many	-	TGTGCCAGCAGTGAAAGGGGGAGAGGGAGAATTGGCGAGCAGTACTTC	CASSERGRGRIGEQYF
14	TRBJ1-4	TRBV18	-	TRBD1	TGTGCCAGCTCAGTACAGGGGGAACGAGAAAAACTGTTTTTT	CASSVQGEREKLFF
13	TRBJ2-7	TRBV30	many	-	TGTGCCTGGATGCCAGCTAACTCCTACGAGCAGTACTTC	CAWMPANSYEQYF
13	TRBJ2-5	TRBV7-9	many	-	TGTGCCAGCAGCTTAGCGACTCAAGAGACCCAGTACTTC	CASSLATQETQYF
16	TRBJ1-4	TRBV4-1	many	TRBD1	TGCGCCAGCAGCCCGAGACAGGGACCAACTAATGAAAAACTGTTTTTT	CASSPRQGPTNEKLFF
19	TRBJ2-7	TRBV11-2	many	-	TGTGCCAGCAGCACCCGCCCCGGCCCCGGGACGCTGAGCTCCTACGAGCAGTACTTC	CASSTRPGPGTLSSYEQYF
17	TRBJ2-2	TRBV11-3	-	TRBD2	TGTGCCAGCAGCCTGGCTATCATAGCGGGAGGTCTCTGGGAGCTGTTTTTT	CASSLAIIAGGLWELFF
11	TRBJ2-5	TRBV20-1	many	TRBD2	TGCAGTCTAGCGGGCTATGAGACCCAGTCCTTC	CSLAGYETQSF
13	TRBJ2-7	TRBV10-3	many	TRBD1	TGTGCCATCAGTTCGGACAGGGTCTACGAGCAGTACTTC	CAISSDRVYEQYF
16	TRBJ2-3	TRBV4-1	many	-	TGCGCCAGCAGCCGAGACATAGCGTCTTATTCAGATACGCAGTATTTT	CASSRDIASYSDTQYF
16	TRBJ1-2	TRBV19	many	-	TGTGCCAGTAGCACGGACCAGGGACTACGGGACCATGGCTACACCTTC	CASSTDQGLRDHGYTF
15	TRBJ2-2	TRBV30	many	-	TGTGCCTGGAGTGTCCGGGACTTGGTCGCCGGGGAGCTGTTTTTT	CAWSVRDLVAGELFF
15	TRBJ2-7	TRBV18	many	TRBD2	TGTGCCAGCTCACCGATTTCTAGCGGGACTAACGAGCAGTACTTC	CASSPISSGTNEQYF
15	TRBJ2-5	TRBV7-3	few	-	TGTGCCAGCAGCTTAACCGGTACAGTAAGGGAGACCCAGCACTTC	CASSLTGTVRETQHF
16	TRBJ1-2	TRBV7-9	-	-	TGTGCCAGCAGCTTAGGAGTATCGGGGGTTGTATACGGCTACACCTTC	CASSLGVSGVVYGYTF
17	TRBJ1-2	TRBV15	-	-	TGTGCCACCAGCAGAGCGGTTCTTGGTGAGCAGTTCTATGGCTACACCTTC	CATSRAVLGEQFYGYTF
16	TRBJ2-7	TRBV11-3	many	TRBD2	TGTGCCAGCAGCTTACTAGCGGGAGGCGCCTCCTACGAGCAGTACTTC	CASSLLAGGASYEQYF
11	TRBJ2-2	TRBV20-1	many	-	TGCAGTGCTAGCTACACCGGGGAGCTGTTTTTT	CSASYTGELFF
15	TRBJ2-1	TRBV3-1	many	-	TGTGCCAGCAGCCAAGTTTCGAGCTCCTACAATGAGCAGTTCTTC	CASSQVSSSYNEQFF
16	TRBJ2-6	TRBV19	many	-	TGTGCCAGTAGTATCCCGGGGAGGTCTGGGGCCAACGTCCTGACTTTC	CASSIPGRSGANVLTF
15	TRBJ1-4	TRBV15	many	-	TGTGCCACCAGCAGGATCCGCACAGGGAGCGAAAAACTGTTTTTT	CATSRIRTGSEKLFF
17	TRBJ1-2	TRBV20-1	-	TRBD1	TGCAGTGCTACAGATCCGGGACAGATTTTGTCTGTGGATGGCTACACCTTC	CSATDPGQILSVDGYTF
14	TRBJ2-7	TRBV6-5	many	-	TGTGCCAGCAGTTACTCGGGGGCTTGGTACGAGCAGTACTTC	CASSYSGAWYEQYF
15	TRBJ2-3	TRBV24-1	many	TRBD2	TGTGCCACCAGTGATTTCGCGGGAGGGCTGAATACGCAGTATTTT	CATSDFAGGLNTQYF
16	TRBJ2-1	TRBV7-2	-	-	-	CASSWGVGAGYSEQLF
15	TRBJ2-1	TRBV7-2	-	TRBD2	TGTGCCAGCAGCCCACTAGCGGGAGGGTGGAATGAGCAGTTCTTC	CASSPLAGGWNEQFF
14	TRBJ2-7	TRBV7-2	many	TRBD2	TGTGCCAGCAGCATCTCTAGCGGGAGAGACGAGCAGTACTTC	CASSISSGRDEQYF
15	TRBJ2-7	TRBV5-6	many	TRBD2	TGTGCCAGCAGCGGAAGAGCGGGGGCTTCCTACGAGCAGTACTTC	CASSGRAGASYEQYF